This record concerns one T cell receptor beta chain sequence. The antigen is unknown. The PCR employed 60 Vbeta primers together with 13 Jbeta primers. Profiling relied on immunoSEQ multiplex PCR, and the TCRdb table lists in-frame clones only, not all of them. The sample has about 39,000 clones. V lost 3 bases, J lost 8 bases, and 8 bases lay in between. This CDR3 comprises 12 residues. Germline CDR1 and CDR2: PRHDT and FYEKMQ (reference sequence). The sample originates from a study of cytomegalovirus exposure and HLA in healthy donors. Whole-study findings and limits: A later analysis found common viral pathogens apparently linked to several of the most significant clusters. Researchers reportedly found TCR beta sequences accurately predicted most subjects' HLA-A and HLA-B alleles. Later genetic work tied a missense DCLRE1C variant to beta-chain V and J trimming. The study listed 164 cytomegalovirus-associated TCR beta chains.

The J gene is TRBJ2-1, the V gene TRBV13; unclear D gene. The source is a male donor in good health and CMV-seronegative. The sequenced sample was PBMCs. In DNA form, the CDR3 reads TGTGCCAGCAGCTTTTATCGGGATGAGCAGTTCTTC. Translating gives CASSFYRDEQFF.